A single sample gave rise to the 16 T cell receptor beta chains below, sequenced in a study of T-cell memory formation after mild COVID-19. One entry per CDR3 protein results from TCRdb running MiXCR on the 5' RACE reads. The profile shows 140,000 to 150,000 distinct CDR3 sequences, around 25% of them singletons. Sequenced: PBMCs or a T cell subset sorted from them (not recorded which). All receptors come from an adult woman who had mild COVID-19 (a few samples of this study predate the infection). Cell type and time point are not known.

The gene calls are TRBV9 and TRBJ2-7; D perhaps matches TRBD1 (5 bases). CDR3 length: 14 amino acids. The germline gives CDR1 SGDLS, CDR2 YYNGEE. The V end lost 3 bases, the J end lost 4 bases, and 14 bases lay between the germline ends. In DNA, the CDR3 is TGTGCCAGCAGCGGCCGCCAGGGCGGATACGAGCAGTACTTC. It codes for CASSGRQGGYEQYF.

The chain joins TRBV29-1 to TRBJ2-1; 8 nucleotides line up with TRBD2. The CDR3 runs to 14 residues. The germline gives CDR1 SQVTM, CDR2 ANQGSEA. V was pared by 4 bases and J by 5 bases, with 7 bases of the junction left unmatched. CDR3: CSVVASGPNNEQFF. The CDR3 DNA reads as TGCAGCGTTGTGGCTAGCGGGCCCAACAATGAGCAGTTCTTC.

This chain joins TRBV6-6 and TRBJ2-1; a weak D match, TRBD2 (5 bases). V was trimmed by 6 bases and J by 14 bases, leaving 14 bases between them. The length of the CDR3 is 11 residues. In germline, CDR1 is MNHNY, CDR2 SVGAGI (reference sequence). CDR3 region: CASSWGDEKFF. The CDR3 nucleotides are TGTGCCAGCAGCTGGGGAGATGAAAAGTTCTTC.

The chain links TRBV7-9 to TRBJ2-1; tentatively, D is TRBD1 (6 bases). V lost 4 bases, J lost 6 bases, and 10 bases lay in between. Germline values: CDR1 SEHNR, CDR2 FQNEAQ (reference sequence). This CDR3 has 13 amino acids. The CDR3 bases are TGTGCCAGCAGCTATCAGGGGTCCAATGAGCAGTTCTTC. Its translation: CASSYQGSNEQFF.

The chain couples TRBV7-9 to TRBJ1-1; no reliable D call. Germline-derived CDR1 and CDR2 are SEHNR and FQNEAQ (reference sequence). This CDR3 has 14 residues. Trimming stripped 3 bases from V and 1 base from J, with 9 bases between. CDR3 sequence (DNA): TGTGCCAGCAGCTTGGTCAGAACGAACACTGAAGCTTTCTTT. This translates into CASSLVRTNTEAFF.

In nucleotides, the CDR3 is TGCAGTGCTAGAGAGACAGGGCCTTCACCCCTCCACTTT. Translating it yields CSARETGPSPLHF. V and J are TRBV20-1 and TRBJ1-6, with 7 nucleotides matching TRBD1. Germline CDR1 and CDR2: DFQATT and SNEGSKA (reference sequence). V lost 0 bases, J lost 9 bases, and 2 bases stayed unmatched. The CDR3 contains 13 residues.

The chain combines TRBV27 with TRBJ1-4; 7 bases are a match to TRBD1. This CDR3 is 12 amino acids long. V shed 5 bases, J shed 8 bases, and the junction held 2 bases outside the gene matches. CDR1 is MNHEY, CDR2 SMNVEV, per germline (reference sequence). As DNA, the CDR3 is TGTGCCAGCAGTACAGGGGACGAAAAACTGTTTTTT. It is translated as CASSTGDEKLFF.

This clonotype was counted between two and nine times. The genes are TRBV5-1 and TRBJ1-1; D perhaps matches TRBD1 (6 bases). The V and J ends lost 0 bases and 7 bases respectively, with 16 bases between them. The CDR3 covers 15 residues. The germline CDR1 and CDR2 sequences are SGHRS and YFSETQ. CDR3 nucleotides: TGCGCCAGCAGCTTGGTGCGGGGGCGAGAAGGTGAAGCTTTCTTT. This translates into CASSLVRGREGEAFF.

The V and J genes are TRBV6-5 and TRBJ2-3, with D perhaps matching TRBD2 (6 bases). Germline CDR1 is MNHEY and CDR2 is SVGAGI. This CDR3 spans 18 amino acids. V lost 2 bases and J lost 3, with 21 bases in between. The CDR3, as DNA: TGTGCCAGCAGTTACCAGTCTACCCCCACGGGAGAGACAGATACGCAGTATTTT. It codes for CASSYQSTPTGETDTQYF.

J is TRBJ2-7 and V is TRBV6-5; 9 bases line up with TRBD1. The CDR3 totals 14 residues. J lost 3 bases, V lost 6 bases, and 6 bases had no gene match. Germline V gene sequence: CDR1 MNHEY, CDR2 SVGAGI. The CDR3 sequence is CASSPGQGNYEQYF. CDR3 nucleotides: TGTGCCAGCAGCCCCGGACAGGGGAACTACGAGCAGTACTTC.

This clonotype came up a few times. This chain connects TRBV2 to TRBJ2-7; no firm D call. Germline values: CDR1 SNHLY, CDR2 FYNNEI. Deletions cut 4 bases from V and 4 bases from J, with 8 bases between. The CDR3 is 12 amino acids. The CDR3 loop is CASSGGFYEQYF. CDR3 nucleotides: TGTGCCAGCAGTGGTGGTTTTTACGAGCAGTACTTC.

This rearrangement joins TRBV30 to TRBJ1-2, with D perhaps TRBD1 (5 bases). V lost 4 bases and J lost 5, with 14 bases in between. Germline values: CDR1 GTSNPN, CDR2 SVGIG (reference sequence). CDR3 length: 13 amino acids. The CDR3 DNA sequence: TGTGCCTGGAAGGGCCGGGACCTTTATGGCTACACCTTC. Amino acid sequence: CAWKGRDLYGYTF.

The genes are TRBV6-2 or TRBV6-3 and TRBJ2-7; 12 nucleotides match TRBD2. V lost 5 bases, J lost 5 bases, and 10 bases stayed unmatched. Germline V gene sequence: CDR1 MNHEY, CDR2 SVGEGT. This CDR3 spans 16 amino acids. The CDR3 region is CASSPQLAGGVDEQYF. Written as DNA, the CDR3 is TGTGCCAGCAGTCCTCAACTAGCGGGAGGTGTTGACGAGCAGTACTTC.

This clonotype was picked up a small number of times. This chain joins TRBV11-2 and TRBJ2-7, with D unclear. CDR3 size: 12 residues. Germline-derived CDR1 and CDR2 are SGHAT and FQNNGV. Trimming cost V 3 bases and J 4 bases, with 7 bases left between them. DNA of the CDR3: TGTGCCAGCAGCTTTGTGACTTACGAGCAGTACTTC. It specifies CASSFVTYEQYF.

V gene TRBV7-9 combines with J gene TRBJ1-1; TRBD1 matches at 11 bases. CDR1 SEHNR and CDR2 FQNEAQ come from the germline V gene (reference sequence). The J segment lost 6 bases and the V segment lost 3 bases, leaving 3 bases of the junction unmatched. This CDR3 has 14 amino acids. The CDR3 loop is CASSFPGQGAEAFF. The CDR3 DNA sequence: TGTGCCAGCAGCTTTCCGGGACAGGGGGCTGAAGCTTTCTTT.

The rearrangement uses TRBV7-3 and TRBJ2-3, with 10 nucleotides matching TRBD1. The CDR3 length is 14 residues. The germline gives CDR1 SGHTA, CDR2 FQGTGA. With V trimmed by 4 bases and J by 5 bases, 3 bases remained unmatched. CDR3 sequence (DNA): TGTGCCAGCAGCTACGGGACAGGGGAAGATACGCAGTATTTT. This codes for CASSYGTGEDTQYF.